This T cell receptor (beta chain) was recorded in a study of OX40 agonist ivuxolimab in advanced cancers. Findings and caveats of the study: The expanded peripheral T cells' antigen specificity was not determined.

Autoimmune disease history or systemic immunosuppression led to patient exclusion. Profiled with immunoSEQ multiplex PCR; TCRdb holds only in-frame clones, not every one. The table shows roughly 30,000 clones, with 80% to 95% occurring only once. As regards this clone: Its cognate antigen is unknown.

The origin of this receptor is an adult with an advanced solid tumor such as melanoma, head and neck, liver or kidney cancer. Sequencing used CD4+ or CD8+ T cells sorted from blood, obtained in a trial of the OX40 agonist ivuxolimab.

The CDR3 nucleotides are TGTGCCAGCAGCTTATCCTTCGTCAGGGGGCTTGGAGAGCAGTACTTC. Translation gives CASSLSFVRGLGEQYF. The V and J genes are TRBV7-9 and TRBJ2-7; 8 nucleotides line up with TRBD1. Germline CDR1 SEHNR, CDR2 FQNEAQ (reference sequence). The CDR3 consists of 16 residues. J lost 7 bases, V lost 2 bases, and 13 bases had no gene match.